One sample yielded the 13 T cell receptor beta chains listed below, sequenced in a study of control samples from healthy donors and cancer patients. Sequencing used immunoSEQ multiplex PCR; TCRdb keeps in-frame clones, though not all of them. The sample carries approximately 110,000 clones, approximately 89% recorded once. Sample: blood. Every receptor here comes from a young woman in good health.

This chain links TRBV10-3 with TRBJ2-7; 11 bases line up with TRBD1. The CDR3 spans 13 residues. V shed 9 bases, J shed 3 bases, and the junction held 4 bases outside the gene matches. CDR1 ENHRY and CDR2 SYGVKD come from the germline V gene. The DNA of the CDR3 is TGTGCCATTAAGGACAGGGGGCTCTACGAGCAGTACTTC. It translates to CAIKDRGLYEQYF.

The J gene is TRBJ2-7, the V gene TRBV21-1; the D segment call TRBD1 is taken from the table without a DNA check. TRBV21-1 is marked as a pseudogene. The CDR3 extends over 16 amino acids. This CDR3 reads CARYGLSGQMFYEQYF. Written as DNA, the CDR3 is TGTGCCAGGTATGGGTTGTCGGGACAGATGTTCTACGAGCAGTACTTC.

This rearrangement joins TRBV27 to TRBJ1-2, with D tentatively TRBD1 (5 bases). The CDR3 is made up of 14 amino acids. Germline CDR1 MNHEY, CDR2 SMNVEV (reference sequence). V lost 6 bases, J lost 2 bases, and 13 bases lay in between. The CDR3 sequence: CASRPMGQNYGYTF. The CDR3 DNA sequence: TGTGCCAGCAGACCCATGGGGCAGAACTATGGCTACACCTTC.

The CDR3 nucleotides are TGTGCCACCAGCAGAGATCCCCTAACATCGGAGCAGTTCTTC. This encodes CATSRDPLTSEQFF. V and J are TRBV15 and TRBJ2-1; no reliable D call. The germline V gene encodes CDR1 LNHNV and CDR2 YYDKDF (reference sequence). V was clipped by 0 bases and J by 10 bases, with 13 bases between them. This CDR3 spans 14 amino acids.

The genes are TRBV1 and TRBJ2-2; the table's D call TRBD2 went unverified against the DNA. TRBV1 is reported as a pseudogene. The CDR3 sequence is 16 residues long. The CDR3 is CTSSQGRTSGSGELFF. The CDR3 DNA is TGCACCAGCAGCCAAGGAAGGACTAGCGGGAGCGGGGAGCTGTTTTTT.

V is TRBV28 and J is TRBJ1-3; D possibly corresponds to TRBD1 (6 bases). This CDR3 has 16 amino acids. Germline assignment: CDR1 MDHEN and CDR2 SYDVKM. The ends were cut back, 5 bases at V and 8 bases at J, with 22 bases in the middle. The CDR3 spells CASSITTGRDSHTIYF. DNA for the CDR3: TGTGCCAGCAGTATCACTACAGGGAGGGATTCCCACACCATATATTTT.

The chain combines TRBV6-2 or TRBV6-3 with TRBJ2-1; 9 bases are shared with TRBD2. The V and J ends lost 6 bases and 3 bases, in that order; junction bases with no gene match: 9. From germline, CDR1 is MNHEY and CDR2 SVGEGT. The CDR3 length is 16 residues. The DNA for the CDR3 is TGTGCCAGCAGCCCAGCTTTAGCGGGAGACTACAATGAGCAGTTCTTC. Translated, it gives CASSPALAGDYNEQFF.

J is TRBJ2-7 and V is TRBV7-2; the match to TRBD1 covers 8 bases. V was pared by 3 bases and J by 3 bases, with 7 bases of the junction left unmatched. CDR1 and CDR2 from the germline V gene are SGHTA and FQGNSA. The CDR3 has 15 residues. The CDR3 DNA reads TGTGCCAGCAGCTTCACCGGACAGGGAAACTACGAGCAGTACTTC. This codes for CASSFTGQGNYEQYF.

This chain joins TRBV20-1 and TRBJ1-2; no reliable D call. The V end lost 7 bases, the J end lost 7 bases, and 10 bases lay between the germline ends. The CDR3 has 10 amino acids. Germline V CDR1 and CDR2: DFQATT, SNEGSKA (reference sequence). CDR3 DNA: TGCAGTGGGGGTCGGGGTGGCTACACCTTC. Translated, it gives CSGGRGGYTF.

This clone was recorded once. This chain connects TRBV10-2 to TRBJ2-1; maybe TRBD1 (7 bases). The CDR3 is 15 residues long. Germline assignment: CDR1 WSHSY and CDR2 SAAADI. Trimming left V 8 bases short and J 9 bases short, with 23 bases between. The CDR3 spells CASLLQGSLGGEQFF. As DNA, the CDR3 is TGCGCCAGCCTCCTACAGGGGTCCCTGGGGGGTGAGCAGTTCTTC.

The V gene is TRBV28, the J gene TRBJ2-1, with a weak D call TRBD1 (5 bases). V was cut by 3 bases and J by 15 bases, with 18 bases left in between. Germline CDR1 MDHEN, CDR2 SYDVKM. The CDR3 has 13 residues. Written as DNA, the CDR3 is TGTGCCAGCAGTTTTAGGGGTCTAGAAGGTCCGTTCTTC. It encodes CASSFRGLEGPFF. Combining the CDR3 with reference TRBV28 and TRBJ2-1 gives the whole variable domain DVKVTQSSRYLVKRTGEKVFLECVQDMDHENMFWYRQDPGLGLRLIYFSYDVKMKEKGDIPEGYSVSREKKERFSLILESASTNQTSMYLCASSFRGLEGPFFGPGTRLTVL.

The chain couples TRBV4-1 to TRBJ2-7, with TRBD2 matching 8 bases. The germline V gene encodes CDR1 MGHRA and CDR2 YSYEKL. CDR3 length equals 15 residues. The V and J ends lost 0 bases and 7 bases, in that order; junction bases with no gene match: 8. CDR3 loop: CASSQDQAGVGEQYF. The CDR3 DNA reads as TGCGCCAGCAGCCAAGATCAAGCGGGAGTGGGTGAGCAGTACTTC.

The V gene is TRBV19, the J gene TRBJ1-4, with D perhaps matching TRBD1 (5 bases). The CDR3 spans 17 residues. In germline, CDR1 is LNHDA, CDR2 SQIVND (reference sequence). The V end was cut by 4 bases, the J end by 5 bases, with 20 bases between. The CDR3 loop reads CASSTGGRDGKNEKLFF. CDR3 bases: TGTGCCAGTAGTACTGGGGGACGGGACGGAAAAAATGAAAAACTGTTTTTT.